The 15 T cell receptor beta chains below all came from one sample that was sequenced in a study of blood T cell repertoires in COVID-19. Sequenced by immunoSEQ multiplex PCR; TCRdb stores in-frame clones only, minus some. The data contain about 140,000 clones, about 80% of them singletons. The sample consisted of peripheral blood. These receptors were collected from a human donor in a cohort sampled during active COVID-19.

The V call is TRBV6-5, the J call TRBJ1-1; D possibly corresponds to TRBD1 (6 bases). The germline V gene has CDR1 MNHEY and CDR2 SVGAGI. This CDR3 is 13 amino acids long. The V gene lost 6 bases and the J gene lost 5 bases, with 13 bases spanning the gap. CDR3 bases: TGTGCCAGCAGACGAGGGGGGGTGACTGAAGCTTTCTTT. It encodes CASRRGGVTEAFF.

The CDR3 nucleotides read TGTGCCAGCAGCCAAGTTGGTCAGGGTTGGGAGACCCAGTACTTC. Its protein is CASSQVGQGWETQYF. This chain links TRBV3-1 (or the pseudogene TRBV3-2) with TRBJ2-5, with D possibly being TRBD1 (5 bases). Germline V gives CDR1 LGHDT, CDR2 YNNKEL (reference sequence). CDR3 size: 15 residues. V was trimmed by 1 base and J by 5 bases, leaving 14 bases between them.

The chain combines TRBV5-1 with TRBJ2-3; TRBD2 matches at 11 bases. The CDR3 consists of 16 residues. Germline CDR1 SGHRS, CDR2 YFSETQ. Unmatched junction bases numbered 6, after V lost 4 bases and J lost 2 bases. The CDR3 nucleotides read TGCGCCAGCAGCGACACTAGCGGGGGCTACACAGATACGCAGTATTTT. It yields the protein CASSDTSGGYTDTQYF. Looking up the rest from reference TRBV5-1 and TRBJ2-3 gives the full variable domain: KAGVTQTPRYLIKTRGQQVTLSCSPISGHRSVSWYQQTPGQGLQFLFEYFSETQRNKGNFPGRFSGRQFSNSRSEMNVSTLELGDSALYLCASSDTSGGYTDTQYFGPGTRLTVL.

CDR3 residues: CASSLSGRSTDTQYF. Written as DNA, the CDR3 is TGCGCCAGCAGCCTTAGCGGTAGAAGCACAGATACGCAGTATTTT. The V gene is TRBV5-1, the J gene TRBJ2-3, with D possibly TRBD2 on 6 matching bases. In germline, CDR1 is SGHRS, CDR2 YFSETQ. V was pared by 4 bases and J by 0 bases, with 12 bases between. This CDR3 comprises 15 residues.

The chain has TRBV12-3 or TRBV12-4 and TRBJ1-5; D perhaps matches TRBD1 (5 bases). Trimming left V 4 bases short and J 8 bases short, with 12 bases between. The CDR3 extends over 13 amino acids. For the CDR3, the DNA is TGTGCCAGCAGTTGGCGGGGGAGAGAGCCCCAGCATTTT. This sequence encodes CASSWRGREPQHF.

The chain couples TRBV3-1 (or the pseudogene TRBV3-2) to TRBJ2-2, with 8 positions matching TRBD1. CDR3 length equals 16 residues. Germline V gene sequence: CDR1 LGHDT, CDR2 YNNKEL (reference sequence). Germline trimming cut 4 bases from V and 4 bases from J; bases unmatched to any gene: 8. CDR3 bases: TGTGCCAGCAGCCGGCCGATAGGACAGGGCACCGGGGAGCTGTTTTTT. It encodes CASSRPIGQGTGELFF.

The CDR3: CASSLVAGLEAFF. CDR3 bases: TGCGCCAGCAGCTTGGTTGCAGGCCTCGAAGCTTTCTTT. The chain has TRBV5-1 and TRBJ1-1; D gene unclear. Trimming shortened V by 0 bases and J by 8 bases, and 11 bases separated the two germline ends. Germline V gene sequence: CDR1 SGHRS, CDR2 YFSETQ. CDR3 length equals 13 residues.

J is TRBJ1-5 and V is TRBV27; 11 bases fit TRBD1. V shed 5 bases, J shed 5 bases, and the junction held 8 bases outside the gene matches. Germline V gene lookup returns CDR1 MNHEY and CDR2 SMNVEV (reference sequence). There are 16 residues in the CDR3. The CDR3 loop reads CASSLGGTGGYQPQHF. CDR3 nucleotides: TGTGCCAGCAGTCTTGGGGGGACAGGGGGTTATCAGCCCCAGCATTTT.

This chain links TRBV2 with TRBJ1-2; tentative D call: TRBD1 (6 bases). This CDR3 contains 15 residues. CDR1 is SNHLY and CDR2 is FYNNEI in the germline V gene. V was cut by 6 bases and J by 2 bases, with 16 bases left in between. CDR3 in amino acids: CASSELPGQNYGYTF. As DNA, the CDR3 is TGTGCCAGCAGCGAGTTACCGGGACAAAACTATGGCTACACCTTC.

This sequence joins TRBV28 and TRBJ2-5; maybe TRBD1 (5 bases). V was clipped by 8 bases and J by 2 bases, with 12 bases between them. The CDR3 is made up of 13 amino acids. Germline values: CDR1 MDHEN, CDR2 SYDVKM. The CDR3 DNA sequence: TGTGCCAGCGAGGTTAGACAGCAAGAGACCCAGTACTTC. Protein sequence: CASEVRQQETQYF.

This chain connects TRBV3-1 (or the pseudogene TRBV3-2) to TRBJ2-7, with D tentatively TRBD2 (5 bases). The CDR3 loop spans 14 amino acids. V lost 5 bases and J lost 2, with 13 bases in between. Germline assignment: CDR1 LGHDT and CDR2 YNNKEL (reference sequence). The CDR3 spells CASSRTLEAYEQYF. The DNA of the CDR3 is TGTGCCAGCAGCAGAACACTAGAAGCCTACGAGCAGTACTTC.

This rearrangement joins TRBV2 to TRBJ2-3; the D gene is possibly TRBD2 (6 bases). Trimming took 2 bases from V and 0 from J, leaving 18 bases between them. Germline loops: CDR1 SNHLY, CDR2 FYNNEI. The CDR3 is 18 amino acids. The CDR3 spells CASSEFVSAGTSTDTQYF. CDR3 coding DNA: TGTGCCAGCAGTGAATTCGTATCGGCGGGGACTAGCACAGATACGCAGTATTTT.

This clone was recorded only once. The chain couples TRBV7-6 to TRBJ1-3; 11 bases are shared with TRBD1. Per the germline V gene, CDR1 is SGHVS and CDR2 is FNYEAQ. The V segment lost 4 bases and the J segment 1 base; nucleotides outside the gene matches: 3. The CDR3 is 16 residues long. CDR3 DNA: TGTGCCAGCAGCTCCGGACAGGGGGCATCTGGAAACACCATATATTTT. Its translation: CASSSGQGASGNTIYF.

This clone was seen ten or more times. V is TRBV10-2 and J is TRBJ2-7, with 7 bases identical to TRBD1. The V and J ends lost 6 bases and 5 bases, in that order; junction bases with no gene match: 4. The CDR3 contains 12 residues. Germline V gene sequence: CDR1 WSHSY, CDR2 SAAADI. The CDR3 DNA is TGCGCCAGCAGGGGGGACAGTCACGAGCAGTACTTC. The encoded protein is CASRGDSHEQYF.

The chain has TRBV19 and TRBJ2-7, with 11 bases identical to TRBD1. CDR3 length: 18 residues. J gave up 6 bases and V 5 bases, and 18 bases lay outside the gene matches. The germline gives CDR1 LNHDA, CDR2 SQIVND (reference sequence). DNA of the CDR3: TGTGCCAGTAGTGTAACCTCAGGGACAGGGGGTACCCGAGGCGAGCAGTACTTC. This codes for CASSVTSGTGGTRGEQYF.